Below, 2 T cell receptor beta chains from the same sample are listed, as sequenced in a study of regulatory T cells in long-lasting Graves disease (dated by TCRdb to the early 2020s). This specimen's time point label, per the study, means: persistent/refractory GD, antithyroid drugs over 5 years with positive TRAb. For both TCR sequencing and RNA sequencing, RNA was extracted from PBMCs using TRIzol. Libraries were made using multiplex PCR. TCRdb shows the sequencer as Illumina HiSeq 4000. To build TCR beta libraries, CDR3 regions were amplified by Arm-PCR using iRepertoire HTBI primers. TCRdb cleaned the public reads at Q25 with fastp, built clones with MiXCR and kept in-frame beta chains. Under each unique CDR3 protein, matching rows form one entry showing the most common genes and DNA. The sample table holds a few hundred thousand distinct CDR3 sequences, of which under 25% were seen once. The ten biggest clones cover around 50% of the sample.

Sequencing was performed on peripheral blood mononuclear cells (PBMCs), taken when the disease was refractory, from a patient treated with antithyroid drugs. The receptor set was obtained from a female donor with Graves disease.

This clonotype was counted ten times or more. The chain employs TRBV6-1 and TRBJ1-4, with a tentative D call TRBD1 (5 bases). The CDR3 totals 13 residues. Per the germline V gene, CDR1 is MNHNS and CDR2 is SASEGT. V lost 1 base and J 8 bases, leaving 8 bases between the germline ends. The CDR3 is CASSEVGAEKLFF. CDR3 nucleotides: TGTGCCAGCAGTGAAGTAGGGGCCGAAAAACTGTTTTTT.

There are many counts of this clonotype. The chain joins TRBV6-1 to TRBJ2-7; D ambiguous. The CDR3 has 11 amino acids. V was trimmed by 5 bases and J by 2 bases, leaving 4 bases between them. CDR1 is MNHNS and CDR2 is SASEGT in the germline V gene. The CDR3 spells CASSNAYEQYF. The CDR3 coding sequence is TGTGCCAGCAGTAACGCCTACGAGCAGTACTTC.